This TCR beta chain stems from a study of cytomegalovirus exposure and HLA in healthy donors (dated by TCRdb to about 2017). The study in broad terms: According to an earlier analysis of 587 of the donors, about 179 million T cells yielded over 90 million unique TCR beta sequences and 250 to 350 Gb of sequence data. An early release covering roughly 600 HLA-typed donors comprised approximately 300 gigabases of sequencing data and around 80 million unique TCR sequences. Of the 300 to 400 genotyped donors, approximately 83% fell in the genetic ancestry cluster associated with self-reported Caucasian donors. The aim of the study was to test whether cataloging public T cell receptors could identify signatures of past pathogen exposure. Using immunosequencing, the study profiled T cell repertoires from 500 to 800 subjects and related those repertoires to cytomegalovirus serostatus. In addition to the first cohort of about 650 subjects, a separate validation cohort of 130 or so different subjects was used. High-throughput TCR immunosequencing, statistical association of individual TCRs with disease status, and machine learning were combined to predict cytomegalovirus infection status. A later analysis re-analyzed previously published TCR beta repertoires from 666 donors and added high-resolution HLA genotyping to study TCR occurrence patterns. The later analysis used no new phenotypic data to find candidate immune exposures, relying instead on TCR beta sequences and their occurrence across donors. In an earlier analysis of 587 of the donors, high-throughput TCR beta sequencing was used to judge whether each TCR beta V gene segment behaved as functional or pseudogenic. Alongside the repertoire data, information on donor age, sex, ethnicity and CMV serostatus was compiled. A later genetic analysis took genome-wide SNP genotypes for about three fifths of the 666 donors and used that subset as a discovery cohort. All discovery cohort repertoires had been generated using a single sequencing platform. HLA typing included class I and class II loci at four-digit resolution. The number of typed donors differed by locus: roughly 629-640 for A, B, C, DRB1 and DQB1; 500 to 550 for DQA1; 600 to 610 for DPA1; and about 450 for DPB1. Five DR-DQ haplotypes were treated as single units for association and clustering because of strong linkage in the cohort. Across around 400 genotyped donors of the cohort, an average of about 250,000 unique TCR beta nucleotide sequences per donor were sequenced, and roughly 20% of those sequences were non-productive.

Results the study describes overall, beyond this receptor: A later analysis reported that several top co-occurrence clusters appeared linked to parvovirus B19, influenza, CMV and Epstein-Barr virus. A cluster of highly shared sequence variants was judged likely to represent a technical artifact of the sequencing pipeline. The authors suggested that the approach could potentially be extended to other disease states and immunological phenotypes. The study gave a list of roughly 150 TCR beta chains associated with cytomegalovirus. HLA typing was unavailable for some donors at each locus, so association tests used only the typed subset. According to a later analysis, most CMV-associated TCR beta chains appeared to be HLA-restricted, and the HLA associations seemed to be driven largely by CMV exposure. Presence/absence analyses assumed roughly uniform sequencing depth across donors, an assumption that may not hold. In vitro tests confirmed that a few of the cytomegalovirus-associated TCR beta chains recognize cytomegalovirus antigens. A later analysis associated 17,000 or so TCR beta sequences with specific HLA alleles at a false discovery rate of 0.05. The cohort was sequenced for TCR beta chains only, and without alpha or paired-chain data the features that could be detected were limited. In an earlier analysis of around 500 of the donors, most TCR beta V segments appeared in productive rearrangements about 90% or about 30% of the time, broadly matching IMGT annotations. A later analysis found that TCR association rates varied across HLA loci, with DRB1 alleles showing the most associated TCRs and HLA-C alleles the fewest. In a later analysis, HLA-associated TCR beta chains were found to be more clonally expanded and to have lower generation probabilities than equally common non-associated chains. About 15 rarely observed V segments, including chromosome 9 orphons, were excluded from the earlier analysis of several hundred of the donors because counts were too low. The 87-base-pair reads could not distinguish some IMGT-functional V segments, including TRBV6-2 and TRBV6-3, so those segments were excluded. In a later genetic analysis, fewer N-insertions in productive TCRs were reported among donors in an Asian-associated ancestry cluster than the approximately 630-donor mean. Immune exposure information for the cohort was limited to CMV serostatus. V-gene and J-gene trimming of TCR beta chains was associated with a missense DCLRE1C variant in a later genetic analysis, and the association was replicated in an independent cohort. When HLA alleles, especially DR and DQ, strongly co-occurred, attributing TCR associations to individual alleles was difficult. The classifier was reported to diagnose cytomegalovirus status with high specificity and sensitivity in both the original and validation cohorts. A further reported finding was that TCR beta sequences accurately predicted the HLA-A and HLA-B alleles for most subjects in the first cohort. Linkage disequilibrium might explain the correlated functional status among segregating V segments, but an unknown experimental factor could not be excluded. Most TCR sequences were seen in very few donors, while some public TCRs were found in many individuals.

Library prep was done by the immunoSEQ multiplex PCR assay. For the multiplex PCR, a mixture combining 60 forward primers for TCR Vbeta segments and 13 reverse primers for TCR Jbeta segments was used. The CDR3 region of rearranged TCR beta genes was amplified from genomic DNA with a multiplex PCR assay. Amplified TCR beta libraries were sequenced as 87-base-pair reads on the Illumina HiSeq System. Under the source paper's analysis protocol: Across the 670 or so repertoires, a later analysis counted approximately 75 million unique TCR beta chains, approximately 10 million of which were shared by at least two donors. To remove PCR and sequencing errors, raw reads were error-corrected and collapsed into unique sequences using a nearest-neighbor algorithm that merged closely related sequences. V, D and J gene segments were assigned by aligning CDR3 sequences to IMGT reference sequences. For a sequence to be retained, at least a six-nucleotide match to both a V gene segment and a J gene segment was required. A rearrangement was called productive if the CDR3 had no stop codons and remained in frame with V and J, and every other rearrangement was called non-productive. CDR3 was defined according to IMGT convention as the region running from the second conserved V-encoded cysteine to the conserved J-encoded phenylalanine. Sequences without an unambiguous match to a single V gene segment were excluded from the earlier analysis of several hundred of the donors. In an earlier analysis of 587 of the donors, a V segment was called functional when productive rearrangements were above 56.7%, and segregating when the standard deviation between donors exceeded 5%. A statistical classification framework was developed to diagnose cytomegalovirus status using the catalog of TCR beta chain sequences. In a later analysis, TCR nucleotide sequences were compared against IMGT/GENE-DB human TR gene sequences so that V and J genes could be assigned. The TCRdist pipeline was used in a later analysis to assign CDR3 sequences and most-parsimonious VDJ recombination scenarios. A later analysis defined each TCR beta chain by its CDR3 amino acid sequence plus V-gene family, and excluded reads lacking a unique V-gene family. As a way to deal with suspected cross-contamination and a sequencing artifact, a later analysis dropped 450 to 600 nucleotide sequences that were highly shared and had low generation probability. In a later analysis, a clonal expansion index was calculated for each public chain from normalized within-repertoire ranks of inferred template counts. In a later analysis, generation probabilities were computed with a VDJ recombination model fitted to out-of-frame rearrangements, and the resulting probabilities were checked against IGoR. Hypergeometric tests were used in a later analysis to score TCR-TCR, TCR-HLA and TCR-CMV co-occurrence, with a repertoire-size bias correction applied to the TCR pairs. To estimate false discovery rates, a later analysis permuted the HLA or CMV assignments 20 times. A later analysis grouped co-occurring TCRs with DBSCAN, adding TCRdist sequence similarity when clustering within HLA-allele-positive subsets. Co-occurrence clustering excluded repertoires with fewer than 30,000 or more than 120,000 public chains, plus five with anomalous nucleotide sharing. Held by TCRdb, this immuneACCESS table contains in-frame sequences only and omits some clones. Under half of the omission traces to an unresolved V gene where checked; the cause of the rest is unknown. V and J calls and clone size are copied from that table; D and trimming were computed from the DNA. Present in this sample are tens of thousands of clones, roughly a tenth of which were seen just once. Around 26% of the sample lies in the top ten.

As for this clone: Its target antigen remains unknown. Per-base qualities were not stored, and no clone one base away is much larger.

The cohort consisted of fewer than 700 healthy bone marrow donors. All cohort members were sampled while nominally healthy, although unrecorded immune exposures were likely present. The donor was CMV seropositive and belonged to the group of 270 or so seropositive cohort members. A peripheral blood sample was provided by each donor, and peripheral blood mononuclear cells were used for TCR beta sequencing. Genomic DNA extraction from the blood cell samples was performed with the Qiagen DNeasy Blood Extraction Kit. Unmatched junction bases come to 3, with V trimmed by 3 bases and J by 6 bases. The CDR3 covers 13 residues, taking in both the cysteine and the phenylalanine. Left in the record is the CDR3 DNA by itself, 39 bases read in frame from the first base. The CDR1 and CDR2 encoded by the germline V gene are KGHSH and LQKENI.

The TCR sequence derives from a man in his 60s in good health and CMV-seropositive. Sequenced input: PBMCs. Here the chain combines TRBV18 and TRBJ2-3, and 7 junctional nucleotides match TRBD2. The nucleotide sequence reads TGTGCCAGCTCACCCTTGCGGGGGGATACGCAGTATTTT. Its coded protein is CASSPLRGDTQYF.